This passage covers 15 T cell receptor beta chains from one sample sequenced in a study of T cells after yellow fever vaccination. TCRdb re-derived calls from the 5' RACE reads in MiXCR, one entry per CDR3 protein. In the table there are approximately 510,000 distinct CDR3 sequences, 21% of which are singletons. The sequencing here drew on PBMCs, taken less than 25 days after the first yellow fever vaccination. These receptors all come from a man aged 18-30 years who received the YFV17D yellow fever vaccine.

There are a few counts of this clonotype. The chain couples TRBV20-1 to TRBJ2-7; 14 nucleotides align to TRBD2. The ends lost 3 bases at V and 3 bases at J; junction bases unmatched: 7. CDR1 is DFQATT and CDR2 is SNEGSKA in the germline V gene (reference sequence). The CDR3 runs to 16 residues. In DNA form, the CDR3 reads TGCAGTGCTAGTTTGCCTGGGACTAGCGGGGGCTACGAGCAGTACTTC. Residues: CSASLPGTSGGYEQYF.

The chain uses TRBV7-6 and TRBJ2-1, with D perhaps matching TRBD2 (7 bases). The germline gives CDR1 SGHVS, CDR2 FNYEAQ. This CDR3 is built from 16 residues. V was pared by 6 bases and J by 8 bases, with 23 bases between. CDR3 region: CASRHTPGGPRDEQFF. In DNA, the CDR3 is TGTGCCAGCAGGCACACCCCGGGGGGCCCCCGCGATGAGCAGTTCTTC.

The count of this clonotype is one. The chain couples TRBV9 to TRBJ1-2; D is undetermined. Germline-derived CDR1 and CDR2 are SGDLS and YYNGEE. Trimming took 4 bases from V and 1 from J, leaving 14 bases between them. The CDR3 totals 15 residues. CDR3 protein: CASSQDSSLNYGYTF. The CDR3 DNA follows: TGTGCCAGCAGCCAGGACTCCTCTCTTAACTATGGCTACACCTTC.

The count of this clonotype is one. The V call is TRBV7-9, the J call TRBJ1-4; the D gene is possibly TRBD1 (6 bases). CDR3 length: 12 amino acids. The V gene lost 5 bases and the J gene lost 10 bases, with 11 bases spanning the gap. CDR1 is SEHNR and CDR2 is FQNEAQ in the germline V gene (reference sequence). CDR3 coding DNA: TGTGCCAGCAGCACAGGGACCGGAAAACTGTTTTTT. Residues: CASSTGTGKLFF.

The V gene is TRBV10-3, the J gene TRBJ2-2, with D possibly called TRBD1 or TRBD2 (6 bases each). Germline V gene sequence: CDR1 ENHRY, CDR2 SYGVKD. The ends were cut back, 6 bases at V and 5 bases at J, with 13 bases in the middle. The CDR3 spans 14 residues. The CDR3 sequence: CAIRTRGETGELFF. CDR3 nucleotides: TGTGCCATCAGGACGAGGGGGGAAACCGGGGAGCTGTTTTTT.

The chain combines TRBV27 with TRBJ1-2; the D is unclear. Germline V CDR1 and CDR2: MNHEY, SMNVEV (reference sequence). The length of the CDR3 is 12 residues. V lost 5 bases and J 6 bases, leaving 10 bases between the germline ends. The CDR3 bases are TGTGCCAGCAGTGGGGTGGGAGATGGCTACACCTTC. Amino acids: CASSGVGDGYTF.

This clonotype was found many times. This chain links TRBV12-3 or TRBV12-4 with TRBJ2-3, with a weak D call TRBD1 (6 bases). V was trimmed by 5 bases and J by 7 bases, leaving 16 bases between them. The CDR3 sequence is 14 residues long. CDR3 nucleotide sequence: TGTGCCAGCAGTATCCCACAGGGATTTAATACGCAGTATTTT. As protein: CASSIPQGFNTQYF.

The genes are TRBV28 and TRBJ1-1; perhaps TRBD1 as D (5 bases). Germline CDR1 and CDR2: MDHEN and SYDVKM. CDR3 size: 15 residues. Trimming stripped 4 bases from V and 1 base from J, with 13 bases between. The chain's CDR3 is CASSSARTSNTEAFF. CDR3 sequence (DNA): TGTGCCAGCAGTTCGGCCCGGACATCGAACACTGAAGCTTTCTTT.

The V gene is TRBV5-4, the J gene TRBJ2-2; 7 bases line up with TRBD1. The CDR3 consists of 13 residues. Per germline, CDR1 SGHNT and CDR2 YYREEE (reference sequence). The ends lost 9 bases at V and 6 bases at J; junction bases unmatched: 8. The CDR3 here is CATGTVGPGELFF. In DNA form, the CDR3 reads TGTGCCACCGGGACAGTAGGACCCGGGGAGCTGTTTTTT.

This clonotype has only a few counts. The chain combines TRBV12-3 or TRBV12-4 with TRBJ2-1; 10 bases agree with TRBD2. The V segment lost 6 bases and the J segment 0 bases; nucleotides outside the gene matches: 17. This CDR3 is 20 amino acids long. CDR3: CASRQRGGLMLRRSYNEQFF. The DNA for the CDR3 is TGTGCCAGCAGGCAGCGGGGGGGCCTGATGCTAAGGCGCTCCTACAATGAGCAGTTCTTC.

This clonotype was seen only a few times. The rearrangement joins TRBV5-1 to TRBJ2-7, with 7 bases identical to TRBD1. Germline V gives CDR1 SGHRS, CDR2 YFSETQ. Trimming took 4 bases from V and 5 from J; bases not matched to a gene: 9. The CDR3 runs to 14 residues. Written as DNA, the CDR3 is TGCGCCAGCAGCCTCCCGGGACAGTTTGACGAGCAGTACTTC. Translated: CASSLPGQFDEQYF.

This clonotype was recorded many times. The V call is TRBV20-1, the J call TRBJ2-7; no clear D gene. The CDR3 spans 14 residues. Looked up from germline, CDR1 is DFQATT and CDR2 is SNEGSKA (reference sequence). V gave up 4 bases and J gave up 3 bases, with 16 bases separating them. The CDR3 DNA sequence: TGCAGTGCTATAAAGCCCTCCATATACTACGAGCAGTACGTC. Its protein is CSAIKPSIYYEQYV.

The gene calls are TRBV5-4 and TRBJ2-3; TRBD1 matches 8 bases. Germline values: CDR1 SGHNT, CDR2 YYREEE (reference sequence). Trimming took 9 bases from V and 5 from J; bases not matched to a gene: 5. This CDR3 is 12 amino acids long. CDR3 bases: TGTGCCACAGGACAGGGAGGAGATACGCAGTATTTT. This gives the protein CATGQGGDTQYF.

The table lists this clonotype with a few counts. This sequence joins TRBV5-1 and TRBJ2-3; D ambiguous. The CDR3 extends over 14 amino acids. V was pared by 0 bases and J by 2 bases, with 7 bases between. Per the germline V gene, CDR1 is SGHRS and CDR2 is YFSETQ. CDR3 DNA: TGCGCCAGCAGCTTGGGGCGGTTCACAGATACGCAGTATTTT. This encodes CASSLGRFTDTQYF.

This clonotype was picked up a small number of times. The chain combines TRBV29-1 with TRBJ2-3; 11 bases are a match to TRBD2. The germline CDR1 and CDR2 sequences are SQVTM and ANQGSEA. This CDR3 is built from 14 residues. J gave up 1 base and V 7 bases, and 4 bases lay outside the gene matches. The CDR3 loop is CSAGTSGRTDTQYF. CDR3 nucleotides: TGCAGCGCGGGGACTAGCGGTCGCACAGATACGCAGTATTTT.